This is a list of T cell receptor beta chains from one sample in a study of OX40 agonist ivuxolimab in advanced cancers. Data came from immunoSEQ multiplex PCR; TCRdb stores just in-frame clones and leaves some out. The sample holds tens of thousands of clones, around 83% seen once. Sample: CD4+ or CD8+ T cells sorted from blood, taken in a trial of the OX40 agonist ivuxolimab. The source of these receptors is an adult with an advanced solid tumor such as melanoma, head and neck, liver or kidney cancer. Each CDR3 is given with its conserved first and last residue. The order of the fields is clone size, J gene, D gene, V gene, CDR3 protein, CDR3 DNA. D genes are given only for firm matches. Where a row states a size, it is once, few, many or the class of an expanded clone; other rows omit it.

-	TRBJ2-7	TRBD1	TRBV5-5	CASSLTGQGSEQYF	TGTGCCAGCAGCTTGACGGGACAGGGTTCCGAGCAGTACTTC
-	TRBJ1-3	-	TRBV6-6	CASSLAGFAGNTIYF	TGTGCCAGCTCCCTGGCGGGGTTTGCGGGAAACACCATATATTTT
-	TRBJ1-6	-	TRBV6-5	CASSYYRGGSSPLHF	TGTGCCAGCAGTTACTATCGGGGTGGGAGTTCACCCCTCCACTTT
-	TRBJ1-5	-	TRBV7-2	CASSPGRLGNQPQHF	TGTGCCAGCAGCCCGGGACGCCTCGGCAATCAGCCCCAGCATTTT
-	TRBJ1-2	-	TRBV6-5	CASSSSPTGRYGYTF	TGTGCCAGCAGTTCCTCCCCCACAGGGCGCTATGGCTACACCTTC
-	TRBJ2-1	-	TRBV9	CASSADGNEQFF	TGTGCCAGCAGCGCGGACGGGAATGAGCAGTTCTTC
-	TRBJ1-3	-	TRBV2	CASSGITSGNTIYF	TGTGCCAGCAGTGGGATCACGTCTGGAAACACCATATATTTT
-	TRBJ1-1	TRBD1	TRBV7-9	CASSLGTGTNTEAFF	TGTGCCAGCAGCTTGGGGACAGGAACGAACACTGAAGCTTTCTTT
-	TRBJ1-1	-	TRBV18	CASSLRGTEAFF	TGTGCCAGCTCACTAAGGGGAACTGAAGCTTTCTTT
-	TRBJ1-5	TRBD1	TRBV6-1	CASRAGTGGDQPQHF	TGTGCCAGCAGGGCCGGGACAGGGGGAGATCAGCCCCAGCATTTT
-	TRBJ2-7	-	TRBV10-3	CAISVRLGSSYEQYF	TGTGCCATCAGTGTAAGACTCGGGAGCTCCTACGAGCAGTACTTC
-	TRBJ2-5	TRBD2	TRBV5-1	CASSLLTSGGPGEAQYF	TGCGCCAGCAGCTTGTTGACTAGCGGGGGGCCGGGGGAGGCCCAGTACTTC
-	TRBJ1-1	-	TRBV7-9	CASSLGYIDTEAFF	TGTGCCAGCAGCTTAGGGTACATTGACACTGAAGCTTTCTTT
-	TRBJ1-1	-	TRBV9	CASSVDPLGGLHTEAFF	TGTGCCAGCAGCGTAGATCCCCTCGGGGGGCTCCACACTGAAGCTTTCTTT
-	TRBJ2-2	TRBD2	TRBV11-2	CASSLGTSGGNTGELFF	TGTGCCAGCAGCTTAGGGACTAGCGGGGGAAACACCGGGGAGCTGTTTTTT
few	TRBJ1-6	-	TRBV5-6	CASSLNPGKNSPLHF	TGTGCCAGCAGCTTGAATCCAGGAAAGAATTCACCCCTCCACTTT
-	TRBJ1-6	TRBD1	TRBV5-1	CASSSGQDMPRAGNSPLHF	TGCGCCAGCAGCTCGGGACAGGACATGCCTCGGGCGGGGAATTCACCCCTCCACTTT
-	TRBJ2-4	TRBD1	TRBV4-1	CASSNPGTGRIQYF	TGCGCCAGCAGCAACCCGGGGACAGGCCGGATTCAGTACTTC
-	TRBJ2-1	TRBD1	TRBV6-4	CASSDFLSPPGQGEQFF	TGTGCCAGCAGTGACTTCTTATCCCCGCCCGGACAGGGTGAGCAGTTCTTC
-	TRBJ2-1	TRBD1	TRBV19	CASSGTAFTSYNEQFF	TGTGCCAGTAGTGGGACAGCCTTTACCTCCTACAATGAGCAGTTCTTC
-	TRBJ1-3	-	TRBV5-1	CASSPFTAGGNTIYF	TGCGCCAGCAGCCCTTTCACGGCCGGGGGAAACACCATATATTTT
-	TRBJ2-3	-	TRBV7-9	CASSFLIELSVDTQYF	TGTGCCAGCAGCTTCTTAATAGAGCTATCGGTAGATACGCAGTATTTT
-	TRBJ1-6	-	TRBV10-3	CAISGRYNSPLHF	TGTGCCATCAGTGGACGGTATAATTCACCCCTCCACTTT
-	TRBJ1-6	-	TRBV27	CASSLGPWGSPLHF	TGTGCCAGCAGTTTGGGGCCCTGGGGCTCACCCCTCCACTTT
-	TRBJ2-7	TRBD2	TRBV29-1	CSVEGTSGFSYEQYF	TGCAGCGTTGAAGGGACTAGCGGATTCTCCTACGAGCAGTACTTC
-	TRBJ1-2	-	TRBV6-5	CASSYGRGNYGYTF	TGTGCCAGCAGTTACGGCAGGGGCAACTATGGCTACACCTTC
-	TRBJ2-3	-	TRBV27	CASSLFRETDTQYF	TGTGCCAGCAGTTTATTTCGGGAGACAGATACGCAGTATTTT
-	TRBJ2-3	TRBD2	TRBV19	CASGTSGGVTDTQYF	TGTGCCAGCGGGACTAGCGGGGGTGTCACAGATACGCAGTATTTT
-	TRBJ1-1	TRBD1	TRBV5-1	CASSWTGQGNTEAFF	TGCGCCAGCAGCTGGACGGGACAGGGGAACACTGAAGCTTTCTTT
once	TRBJ1-1	-	TRBV5-1	CASSLGAGTNTEAFF	TGCGCCAGCAGCTTGGGGGCAGGGACGAACACTGAAGCTTTCTTT
-	TRBJ1-2	TRBD1	TRBV5-1	CASSPTGRDRQIVYGYTF	TGCGCCAGCAGCCCAACGGGCCGGGACAGACAGATCGTCTATGGCTACACCTTC
-	TRBJ2-2	-	TRBV6-5	CASRPRQFTGELFF	TGTGCCAGCAGACCTAGACAGTTCACCGGGGAGCTGTTTTTT
-	TRBJ1-5	-	TRBV19	CASSTSPGVSNQPQHF	TGTGCCAGTAGTACCTCTCCAGGGGTTAGCAATCAGCCCCAGCATTTT
once	TRBJ2-1	-	TRBV7-2	CASSPRTLHQFF	TGTGCCAGCAGCCCTAGGACCCTTCACCAGTTCTTC
-	TRBJ1-6	-	TRBV19	CATQGGATRSPLHF	TGTGCCACTCAAGGAGGGGCCACACGCTCACCCCTCCACTTT
-	TRBJ2-7	-	TRBV15	CATSRPDSYEQYF	TGTGCCACCAGCAGACCCGATTCGTATGAGCAGTACTTC
-	TRBJ1-5	-	TRBV27	CASSLTGWYSNQPQHF	TGTGCCAGCAGTCTTACAGGGTGGTATAGCAATCAGCCCCAGCATTTT
few	TRBJ2-3	TRBD2	TRBV19	CASSRLAGVTDTQYF	TGTGCCAGTAGTAGGCTAGCGGGAGTGACGGATACGCAGTATTTT
-	TRBJ2-1	-	TRBV6-6	CASSYNEQFF	TGTGCCAGCAGCTACAATGAGCAGTTCTTC
-	TRBJ2-7	TRBD1	TRBV5-1	CASSRYRDRDSYEQYF	TGCGCCAGCAGCCGTTACCGGGACAGGGACTCCTACGAGCAGTACTTC
-	TRBJ1-5	-	TRBV7-2	CASSIRGNQPQHF	TGTGCCAGCAGCATCCGGGGCAATCAGCCCCAGCATTTT
-	TRBJ2-7	-	TRBV1	CTIVIAGSSYEQYF	TGCACCATCGTTATAGCGGGAAGTTCCTACGAGCAGTACTTC
-	TRBJ2-1	-	TRBV19	CASKVREVNEQFF	TGTGCCAGTAAAGTCCGGGAAGTCAATGAGCAGTTCTTC
once	TRBJ2-1	-	TRBV4-2	CASSQEPFARGHNEQFF	TGTGCCAGCAGCCAAGAGCCCTTTGCGAGGGGACACAATGAGCAGTTCTTC
-	TRBJ2-1	TRBD2	TRBV5-4	CASSDSGTSGREQFF	TGTGCCAGCAGCGACTCCGGGACTAGCGGGCGAGAGCAGTTCTTC
-	TRBJ2-6	-	TRBV15	CATSSGRTSGANVLTF	TGTGCCACCAGCAGCGGACGGACCTCTGGGGCCAACGTCCTGACTTTC
-	TRBJ2-7	-	TRBV5-1	CASSMRDAGYEQYF	TGCGCCAGCAGCATGAGGGACGCAGGCTACGAGCAGTACTTC
-	TRBJ2-1	-	TRBV27	CASSFGYIRFSYNEQFF	TGTGCCAGCAGTTTTGGCTATATTCGCTTCTCCTACAATGAGCAGTTCTTC
few	TRBJ1-1	TRBD1	TRBV14	CASSWGQTNTEAFF	TGTGCCAGCAGCTGGGGACAGACGAACACTGAAGCTTTCTTT